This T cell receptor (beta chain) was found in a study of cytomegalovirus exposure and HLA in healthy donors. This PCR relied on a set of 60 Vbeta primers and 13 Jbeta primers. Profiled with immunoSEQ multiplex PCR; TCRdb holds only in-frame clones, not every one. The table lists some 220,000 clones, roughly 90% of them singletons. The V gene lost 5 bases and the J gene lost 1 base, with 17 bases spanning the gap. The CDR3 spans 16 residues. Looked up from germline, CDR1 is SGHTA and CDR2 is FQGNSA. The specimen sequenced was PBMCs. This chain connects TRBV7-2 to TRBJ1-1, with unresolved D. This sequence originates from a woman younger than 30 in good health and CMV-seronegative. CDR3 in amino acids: CASSPRQGASNTEAFF. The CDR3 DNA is TGTGCCAGCAGCCCTCGACAAGGTGCCTCGAACACTGAAGCTTTCTTT.